This T cell receptor beta chain was obtained from a study of beta chain features in type 1 diabetes. About the study: There was similarity between patients and healthy donors in age, gender and cell yields.

In all sorted populations, purity surpassed 95%. The CDR3 covers 11 residues. The V end lost 6 bases, the J end lost 1 base, and 7 bases lay between the germline ends. Germline values: CDR1 DFQATT, CDR2 SNEGSKA (reference sequence). As every portion of the isolated RNA was reverse transcribed, the sequencing read expressed TCRB transcripts. Repertoires were generated with immunoSEQ multiplex PCR, while TCRdb's copy carries only in-frame clones and drops some. The table records 200,000 to 250,000 clones, approximately 11% of them present only once. The sample holds a few counts of this clone. V is TRBV20-1 and J is TRBJ2-7; D gene ambiguous. What was sequenced was central memory CD4+ T cells from blood. The receptor was isolated from a man between 18 and 35 years old in good health. DNA for the CDR3: TGCAGTGCCCACGATTCCTACGAGCAGTACTTC. Translating gives CSAHDSYEQYF.